This T cell receptor beta chain was identified in a study of beta chain features in type 1 diabetes. Turning to the study itself: Across the samples, roughly 98,000,000 sorted cells were examined in total.

Whole-study findings and limits: Small HLA sub-analyses could not settle whether HLA shapes TCRB rearrangement. Within patients, naive, central memory and Treg TCRB repertoires seemed more similar than within healthy donors.

V lost 2 bases to trimming and J lost 4 bases; unmatched junction nucleotides: 9. Germline V gene lookup returns CDR1 MDHEN and CDR2 SYDVKM. The CDR3 contains 17 residues. This clone was observed a few times. Its matching antigen is unknown. Reverse transcribing all isolated RNA meant expressed TCRB transcripts were sequenced. The method was immunoSEQ multiplex PCR; TCRdb's version includes in-frame clones alone and lacks a portion of them. The sample has about 930,000 clones; roughly 17% are singletons. The rearrangement joins TRBV28 to TRBJ2-2, with TRBD2 identical over 8 bases. This clonotype was sampled from a woman under 30 in good health. Sample: naive CD4+ T cells from blood. The CDR3 region has the DNA TGTGCCAGCAGTTTAGATCAAGCGGGAGCGGGCACCGGGGAGCTGTTTTTT. This sequence encodes CASSLDQAGAGTGELFF.